This T cell receptor (beta chain) was identified in a study of cytotoxic CD8 clonotypes in ibrutinib-treated CLL. Germline values: CDR1 ENHRY, CDR2 SYGVKD. This CDR3 has 15 amino acids. J was trimmed by 5 bases and V by 7 bases; bases with no gene match: 8. Clones were read by immunoSEQ multiplex PCR, and TCRdb kept only the in-frame ones, dropping some. The data show roughly 97,000 clones, about 78% seen once. The sequences come from PBMCs, collected after 12 months of ibrutinib treatment. The chain combines TRBV10-3 with TRBJ2-5; 12 bases fit TRBD2. This clonotype was sampled from a human donor with chronic lymphocytic leukemia. The CDR3 DNA sequence: TGTGCCATCAACCCTAGCGGGGGGGCCCAGGAGACCCAGTACTTC. Translating it yields CAINPSGGAQETQYF.